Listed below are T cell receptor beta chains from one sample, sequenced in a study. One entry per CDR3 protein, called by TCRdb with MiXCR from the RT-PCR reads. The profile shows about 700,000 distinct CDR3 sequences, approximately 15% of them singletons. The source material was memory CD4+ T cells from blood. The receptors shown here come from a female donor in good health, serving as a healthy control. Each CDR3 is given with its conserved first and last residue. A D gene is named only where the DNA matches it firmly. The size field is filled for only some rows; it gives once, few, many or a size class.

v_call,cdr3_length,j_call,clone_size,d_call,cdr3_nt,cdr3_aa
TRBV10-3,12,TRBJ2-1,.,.,TGTGCCACCCGGTCATTTGACAATGAGCAGTTCTTC,CATRSFDNEQFF
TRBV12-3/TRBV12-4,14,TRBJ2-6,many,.,TGTGCCAGCAGATTCAGCTCTGGGGCCAACGTCCTGACTTTC,CASRFSSGANVLTF
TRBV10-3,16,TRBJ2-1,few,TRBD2,TGTGCCATGTCCGGACAACTAGCGGGGAACCACAATGAGCAGTTCTTC,CAMSGQLAGNHNEQFF
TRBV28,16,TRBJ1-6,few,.,TGTGCCAGTACAGAGGGTGGGGGCGCCTGGAGTTCACCCCTCCACTTT,CASTEGGGAWSSPLHF
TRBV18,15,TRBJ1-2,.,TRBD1,TGTGCCAGCTCACCCGGGGACAGGGGGAACGGCGGCTACACCTTC,CASSPGDRGNGGYTF
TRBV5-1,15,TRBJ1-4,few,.,TGCGCCAGCAAAAAAGCCGACAACCGTAATGAAAAACTGTTTTTT,CASKKADNRNEKLFF
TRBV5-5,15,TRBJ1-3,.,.,TGTGCCAGCAGCTTGGTCCTAGACTCTGGAAACACCATATATTTT,CASSLVLDSGNTIYF
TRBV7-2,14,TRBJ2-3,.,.,TGTGCCAGCAGCCCCGGGGCTAGCGCGGATACGCAGTATTTT,CASSPGASADTQYF
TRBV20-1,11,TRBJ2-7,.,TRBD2,TGCAGTGCTAGGGACGGGAGGGCCCAGTACTTC,CSARDGRAQYF
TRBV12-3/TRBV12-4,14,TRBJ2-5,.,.,TGTGCCAGCAGTTTACCCCCTAACCAAGAGACCCAGTACTTC,CASSLPPNQETQYF
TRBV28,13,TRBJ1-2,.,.,TGTGCCAGCAGTATCCCCGAGACCTATGGCTACACCTTC,CASSIPETYGYTF
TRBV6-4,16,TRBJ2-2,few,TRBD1,TGTGCCAGCAGTGAGGGGACAGGGGGATACACCGGGGAGCTGTTTTTT,CASSEGTGGYTGELFF
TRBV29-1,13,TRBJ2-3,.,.,TGCAGCGCAAACAGGGAAAGCACAGATACGCAGTATTTT,CSANRESTDTQYF
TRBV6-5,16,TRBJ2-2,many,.,TGTGCCAGCAGCCAACTTACCGCGCCGGTGAACGGGGAGCTGTTTTTT,CASSQLTAPVNGELFF
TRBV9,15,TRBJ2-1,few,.,TGTGCCAGCACCCGGGCCCCTGAGCCCTACAATGAGCAGTTCTTC,CASTRAPEPYNEQFF
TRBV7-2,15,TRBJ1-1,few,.,TGTGCCAGCAGCTTAAACAGGGAGGCGAACACTGAAGCTTTCTTT,CASSLNREANTEAFF
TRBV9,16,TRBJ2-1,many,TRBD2,TGTGCCAGCAGCGTTTATAGCGGGATGCCACCGGGTGAGCAGTTCTTC,CASSVYSGMPPGEQFF
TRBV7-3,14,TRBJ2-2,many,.,TGTGCCAGCAGCTTCGACAGGCGCACCGGGGAGCTGTTTTTT,CASSFDRRTGELFF
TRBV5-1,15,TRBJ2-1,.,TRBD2,TGCGCCAGCACTAAGGACGGGGGGGAATACAATGAGCAGTTCTTC,CASTKDGGEYNEQFF
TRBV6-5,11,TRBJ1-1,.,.,TGTGCCAGCAGTGGAACAGGGAACGCTTTCTTT,CASSGTGNAFF
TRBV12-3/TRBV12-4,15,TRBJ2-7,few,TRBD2,TGTGCCAGCAGCTTGGGAGGGGCCAGGACCTACGAGCAGTACTTC,CASSLGGARTYEQYF
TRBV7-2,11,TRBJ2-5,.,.,TGTGCCAGCAGCCCCGAAGGGGCTCACTACTTC,CASSPEGAHYF
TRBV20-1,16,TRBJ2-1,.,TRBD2,TGCAGTGCTAGAGTTGTGGGCGGGAGGGCTGTTAATGAGCAGTTCTTC,CSARVVGGRAVNEQFF
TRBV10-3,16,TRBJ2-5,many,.,TGTGCCATCAGTGAAGGGCGGTCCCAACCCGGGGAGACCCAGTACTTC,CAISEGRSQPGETQYF
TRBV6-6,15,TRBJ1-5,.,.,TGTGCCAGCAGTAGAGACAGAAATAGCAATCAGCCCCAGCATTTT,CASSRDRNSNQPQHF